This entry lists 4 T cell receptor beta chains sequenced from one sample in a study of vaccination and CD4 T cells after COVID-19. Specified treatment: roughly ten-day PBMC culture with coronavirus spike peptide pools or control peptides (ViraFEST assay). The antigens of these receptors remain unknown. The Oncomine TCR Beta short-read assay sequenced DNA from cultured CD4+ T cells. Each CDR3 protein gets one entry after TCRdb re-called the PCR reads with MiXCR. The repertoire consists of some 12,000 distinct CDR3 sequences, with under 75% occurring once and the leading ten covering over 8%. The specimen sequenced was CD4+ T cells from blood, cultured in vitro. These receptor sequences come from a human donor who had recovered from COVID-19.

The CDR3 here is CSATRDRGLSGELFF. The CDR3 region has the DNA TGCAGTGCTACTCGGGACAGGGGGCTGTCCGGGGAGCTGTTTTTT. The chain has TRBV20-1 and TRBJ2-2, with 12 bases that match TRBD1. This CDR3 has 15 residues. Germline loops: CDR1 DFQATT, CDR2 SNEGSKA (reference sequence). The junction had 6 bases not matched to a gene; V was cut back by 4 bases and J by 6 bases.

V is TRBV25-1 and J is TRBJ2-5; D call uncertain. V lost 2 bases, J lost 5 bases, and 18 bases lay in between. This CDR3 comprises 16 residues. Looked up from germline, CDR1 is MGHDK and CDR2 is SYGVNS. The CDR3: CASSERAPGPVETQYF. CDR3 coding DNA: TGTGCCAGCAGTGAAAGGGCTCCGGGCCCGGTGGAGACCCAGTACTTC.

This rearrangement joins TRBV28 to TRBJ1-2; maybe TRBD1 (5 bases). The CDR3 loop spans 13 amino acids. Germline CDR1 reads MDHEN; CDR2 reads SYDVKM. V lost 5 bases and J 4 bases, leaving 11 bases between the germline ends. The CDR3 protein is CASSTTALYGYTF. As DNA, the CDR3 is TGTGCCAGCAGTACGACAGCTCTCTATGGCTACACCTTC.

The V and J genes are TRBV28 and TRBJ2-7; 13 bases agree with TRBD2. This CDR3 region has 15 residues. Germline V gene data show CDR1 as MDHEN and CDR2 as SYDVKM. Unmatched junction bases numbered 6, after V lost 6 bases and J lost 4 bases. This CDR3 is CASRPPGLAGYEQYF. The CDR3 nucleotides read TGTGCCAGCAGGCCCCCGGGACTAGCGGGATACGAGCAGTACTTC.